Below, 8 T cell receptor beta chains from the same sample are listed, as sequenced in a study of shared clonotypes between healthy human individuals. Assay: immunoSEQ multiplex PCR; the TCRdb copy retains only in-frame clones and omits some. The sample comprises over 2,000,000 clones, just under 95% of which are singletons, and about 1.7% rests with the top ten. CD45RO-negative CD8 cells positively selected for CCR7 made up the naive population, which excluded terminally differentiated effector memory CD45RA+ cells. The sequencing input was naive CD8+ T cells from PBMCs. The origin of the receptors is a man between 18 and 35 years old in good health. Some clones in this sample may be carry-over from other donors' samples.

The gene calls are TRBV10-3 and TRBJ2-3; D not certain. CDR1 and CDR2 from the germline V gene are ENHRY and SYGVKD. V was pared by 3 bases and J by 2 bases, with 3 bases between. This CDR3 is built from 12 residues. The CDR3 DNA follows: TGTGCCATCAGTGAAATCACAGATACGCAGTATTTT. It is translated as CAISEITDTQYF.

This chain links TRBV11-1 with TRBJ2-1; 7 bases are a match to TRBD2. The J segment lost 2 bases and the V segment lost 7 bases, leaving 5 bases of the junction unmatched. CDR3 size: 14 residues. Looked up from germline, CDR1 is SGHAT and CDR2 is FQDESV (reference sequence). CDR3 in amino acids: CASTRLAAYNEQFF. DNA of the CDR3: TGTGCCAGCACCAGACTAGCAGCCTACAATGAGCAGTTCTTC.

This clone has only one observation. The chain recombines TRBV4-2 with TRBJ2-2; TRBD2 is a possible D gene (6 bases). V was shortened by 0 bases and J by 8 bases, with 19 bases between the two germline ends. Per germline, CDR1 LGHNA and CDR2 YNFKEQ. This CDR3 has 17 residues. As DNA, the CDR3 is TGTGCCAGCAGCCAAGATCGTAGGCGGGATAGACAGGGGGAGCTGTTTTTT. Translating it yields CASSQDRRRDRQGELFF.

V gene TRBV19 combines with J gene TRBJ2-3, with TRBD1 matching over 12 bases. Per germline, CDR1 LNHDA and CDR2 SQIVND (reference sequence). The V segment lost 5 bases and the J segment 4 bases; nucleotides outside the gene matches: 7. The CDR3 consists of 16 residues. The CDR3 is CASSPRDRGRADTQYF. CDR3 DNA: TGTGCCAGTAGTCCCCGGGACAGGGGGCGCGCAGATACGCAGTATTTT. The full variable domain, rest sourced from reference TRBV19 and TRBJ2-3, is DGGITQSPKYLFRKEGQNVTLSCEQNLNHDAMYWYRQDPGQGLRLIYYSQIVNDFQKGDIAEGYSVSREKKESFPLTVTSAQKNPTAFYLCASSPRDRGRADTQYFGPGTRLTVL.

V usage is TRBV15 and J usage is TRBJ2-4, with a weak D call TRBD1 (6 bases). Germline V CDR1 and CDR2: LNHNV, YYDKDF (reference sequence). Trimming pared 5 bases from V and 7 bases from J, leaving 12 bases between. This CDR3 has 13 amino acids. In nucleotides, the CDR3 is TGTGCCACCAGCGGAACAGGGTGGAACATTCAGTACTTC. Protein product: CATSGTGWNIQYF.

This clone has only one observation. The V and J genes are TRBV6-1 and TRBJ1-2; TRBD1 agrees at 8 bases. This CDR3 spans 14 amino acids. The germline V gene encodes CDR1 MNHNS and CDR2 SASEGT. V lost 6 bases to trimming and J lost 4 bases; unmatched junction nucleotides: 7. The CDR3 nucleotides read TGTGCCAGCAGCGTGGGGACAGGCGGCTATGGCTACACCTTC. This gives the protein CASSVGTGGYGYTF.

V and J are TRBV4-1 and TRBJ1-1; D uncertain. V shed 3 bases and J shed 3 bases, with 11 bases lying between them. Germline CDR1 MGHRA, CDR2 YSYEKL. The length of the CDR3 is 14 residues. Here the CDR3 DNA reads TGCGCCAGCAGCCAGTTGACCCGGGACACTGAAGCTTTCTTT. Translated: CASSQLTRDTEAFF.

The chain carries TRBV28 and TRBJ2-7; perhaps TRBD2 as D (5 bases). Trimming cost V 7 bases and J 1 base, with 17 bases left between them. This CDR3 has 15 residues. In germline, CDR1 is MDHEN, CDR2 SYDVKM. For the CDR3, the DNA is TGTGCCAGCACCCCGGTGAGCGGATATTCCTACGAGCAGTACTTC. Protein: CASTPVSGYSYEQYF.